One T cell receptor (beta chain) is described in this entry. What it binds is not known. From roughly 500 ng total RNA, TCR beta cDNA was generated with a primer in the constant region. Three nested multiplex PCR rounds, a slightly modified ARM-PCR method, built the TCR beta libraries. Running roughly 10 cycles apiece, the first two PCR rounds relied on TRBV1-TRBV30 forward primers together with a C-beta reverse primer. TCRdb fed the multiplex PCR reads into MiXCR, producing one record per CDR3 protein. The sample includes around 330,000 distinct CDR3 sequences, 50% to 60% of them seen just once. The data were taken from a study of tumor-infiltrating lymphocytes in primary liver carcinoma. Background on the study: Surgical resection was used to treat these primary liver carcinoma patients. There were roughly 3.5 to 7.5 million productive TCRbeta reads per sample, a yield similar across tissue types. Study results and caveats: Tumor top-250-clone fractions significantly exceeded those of blood (p = 0.039). Samples, which were bulk and unsorted, did not allow CD4+ and CD8+ repertoires to be compared.

RNA isolated from unsorted whole blood supplied the blood RNA, with germline DNA also extracted. Germline assignment: CDR1 PRHDT and CDR2 FYEKMQ (reference sequence). This CDR3 has 14 amino acids. The V end was cut by 7 bases, the J end by 0 bases, with 13 bases between. The TCR was taken from a woman in her thirties with primary liver carcinoma and hepatitis B virus infection. The sequenced sample consisted of peripheral blood. The gene calls are TRBV13 and TRBJ2-7; maybe TRBD1 (5 bases). The CDR3 is CASTNRQHSYEQYF. The DNA of the CDR3 is TGTGCCAGCACCAATCGACAGCACTCCTACGAGCAGTACTTC.